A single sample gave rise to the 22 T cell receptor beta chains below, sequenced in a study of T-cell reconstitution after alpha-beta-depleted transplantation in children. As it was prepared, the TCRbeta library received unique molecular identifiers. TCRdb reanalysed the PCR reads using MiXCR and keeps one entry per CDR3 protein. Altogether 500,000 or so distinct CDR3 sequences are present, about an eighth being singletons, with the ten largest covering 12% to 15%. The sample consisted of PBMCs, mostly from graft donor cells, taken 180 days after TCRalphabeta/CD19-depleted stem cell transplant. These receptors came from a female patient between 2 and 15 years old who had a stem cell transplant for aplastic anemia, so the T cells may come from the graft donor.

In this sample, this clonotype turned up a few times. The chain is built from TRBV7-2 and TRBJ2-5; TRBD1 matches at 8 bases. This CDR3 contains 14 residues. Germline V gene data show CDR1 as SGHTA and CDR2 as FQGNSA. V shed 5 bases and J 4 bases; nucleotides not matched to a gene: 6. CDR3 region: CASSLSRGPETQYF. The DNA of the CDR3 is TGTGCCAGCAGCCTATCCAGGGGGCCAGAGACCCAGTACTTC.

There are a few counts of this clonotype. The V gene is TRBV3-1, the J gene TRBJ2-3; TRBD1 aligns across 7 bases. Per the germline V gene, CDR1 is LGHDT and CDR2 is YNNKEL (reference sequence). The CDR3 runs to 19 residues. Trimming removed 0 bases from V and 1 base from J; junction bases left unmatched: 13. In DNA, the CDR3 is TGTGCCAGCAGCCAAGATCGCCTTCTTCGGGACAGCCGCACAGATACGCAGTATTTT. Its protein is CASSQDRLLRDSRTDTQYF.

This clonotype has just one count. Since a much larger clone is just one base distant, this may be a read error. CDR3 amino acids: CASSQGTSTRTPQFF. Written as DNA, the CDR3 is TGTGCCAGCAGCCAAGGGACCTCCACCAGGACTCCCCAGTTCTTC. This sequence joins TRBV14 and TRBJ2-1; weak D call: TRBD2 (5 bases). V was cut by 1 base and J by 13 bases, with 20 bases left in between. The CDR3 is 15 amino acids. Germline loops: CDR1 SGHDN, CDR2 FVKESK.

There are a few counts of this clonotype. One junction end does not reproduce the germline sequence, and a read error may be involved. CDR3: CASSLAGKNIQYF. For the CDR3, the DNA is TGTGCCAGCAGTCTAGCGGGGAAAAACATTCAGTACTTC. The chain couples TRBV12-3 or TRBV12-4 to TRBJ2-4, with TRBD2 matching 9 bases. This CDR3 contains 13 residues.

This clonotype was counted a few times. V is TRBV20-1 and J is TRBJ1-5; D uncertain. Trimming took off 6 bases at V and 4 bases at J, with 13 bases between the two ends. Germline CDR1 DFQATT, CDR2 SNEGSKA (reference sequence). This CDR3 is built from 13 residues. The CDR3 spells CSATQSINQPQHF. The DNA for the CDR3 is TGCAGTGCCACCCAGAGTATTAATCAGCCCCAGCATTTT.

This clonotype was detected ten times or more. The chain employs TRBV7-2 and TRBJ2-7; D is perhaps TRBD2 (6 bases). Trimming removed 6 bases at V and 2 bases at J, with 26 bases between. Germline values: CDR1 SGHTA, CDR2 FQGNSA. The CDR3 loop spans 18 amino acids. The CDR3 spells CASSWTREYLLGAYEQYF. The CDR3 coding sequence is TGTGCCAGCAGTTGGACTCGGGAGTATCTATTGGGGGCCTACGAGCAGTACTTC.

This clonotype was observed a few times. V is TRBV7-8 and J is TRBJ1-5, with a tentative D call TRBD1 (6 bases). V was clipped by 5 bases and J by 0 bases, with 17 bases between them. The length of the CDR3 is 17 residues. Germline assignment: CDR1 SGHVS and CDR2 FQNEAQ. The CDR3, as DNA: TGTGCCAGCAGCGGAGGGGGGATCCTTTATAGCAATCAGCCCCAGCATTTT. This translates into CASSGGGILYSNQPQHF.

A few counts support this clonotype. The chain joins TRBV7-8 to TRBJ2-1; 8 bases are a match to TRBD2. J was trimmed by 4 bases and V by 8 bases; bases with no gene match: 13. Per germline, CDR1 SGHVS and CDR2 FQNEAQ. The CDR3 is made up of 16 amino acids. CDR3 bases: TGTGCCAGCCACGGGGGGGTTGAGGTTAAATACAATGAGCAGTTCTTC. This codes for CASHGGVEVKYNEQFF.

CDR3 sequence (DNA): TGTGCCACCAGTACGTCCAGACTTCTCTCTGGGGCCAACGTCCTGACTTTC. It yields the protein CATSTSRLLSGANVLTF. The gene calls are TRBV24-1 and TRBJ2-6; D unclear. V gave up 6 bases and J gave up 0 bases, with 14 bases separating them. CDR3 length: 17 residues. Germline-derived CDR1 and CDR2 are KGHDR and SFDVKD.

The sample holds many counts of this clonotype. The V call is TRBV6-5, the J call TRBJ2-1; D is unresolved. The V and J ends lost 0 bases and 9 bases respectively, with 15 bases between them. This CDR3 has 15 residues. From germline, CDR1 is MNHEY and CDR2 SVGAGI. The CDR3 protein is CASSYSRVVGGEQFF. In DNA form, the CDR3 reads TGTGCCAGCAGTTACTCGAGAGTAGTAGGTGGTGAGCAGTTCTTC.

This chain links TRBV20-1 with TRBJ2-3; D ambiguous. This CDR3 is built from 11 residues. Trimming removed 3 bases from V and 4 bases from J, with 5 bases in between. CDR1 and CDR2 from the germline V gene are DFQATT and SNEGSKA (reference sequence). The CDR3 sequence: CSARSADTQYF. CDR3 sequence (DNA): TGCAGTGCTAGGTCTGCAGATACGCAGTATTTT.

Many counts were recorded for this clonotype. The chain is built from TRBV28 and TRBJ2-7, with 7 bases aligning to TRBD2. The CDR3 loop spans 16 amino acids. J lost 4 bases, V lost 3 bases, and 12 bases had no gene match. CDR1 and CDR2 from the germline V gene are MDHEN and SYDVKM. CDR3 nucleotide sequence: TGTGCCAGCAGTTTTTTGGTGACGGCTAGCGGATACGAGCAGTACTTC. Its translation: CASSFLVTASGYEQYF.

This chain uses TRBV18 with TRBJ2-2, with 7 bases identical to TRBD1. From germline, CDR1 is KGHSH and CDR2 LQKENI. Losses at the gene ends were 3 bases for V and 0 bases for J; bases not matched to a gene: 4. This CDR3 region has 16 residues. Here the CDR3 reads CASSPPGTANTGELFF. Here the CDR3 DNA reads TGTGCCAGCTCACCTCCCGGGACAGCGAACACCGGGGAGCTGTTTTTT.

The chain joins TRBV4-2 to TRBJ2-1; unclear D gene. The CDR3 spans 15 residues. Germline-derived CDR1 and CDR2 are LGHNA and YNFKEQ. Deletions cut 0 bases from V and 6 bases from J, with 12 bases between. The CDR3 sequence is CASSQDISGFNEQFF. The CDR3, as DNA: TGTGCCAGCAGCCAAGATATATCGGGTTTCAATGAGCAGTTCTTC.

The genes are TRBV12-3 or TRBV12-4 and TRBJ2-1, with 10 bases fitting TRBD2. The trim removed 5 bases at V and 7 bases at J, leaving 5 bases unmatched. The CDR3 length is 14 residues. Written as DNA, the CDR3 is TGTGCCAGCAGTCCCGGACTAGCGGAAAATGAGCAGTTCTTC. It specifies CASSPGLAENEQFF.

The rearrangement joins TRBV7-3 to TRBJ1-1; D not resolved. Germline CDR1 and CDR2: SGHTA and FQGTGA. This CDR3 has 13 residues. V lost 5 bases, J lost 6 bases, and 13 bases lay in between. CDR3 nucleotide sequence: TGTGCCAGCAGCCGCCGCGCCGAAGCTGAAGCTTTCTTT. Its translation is CASSRRAEAEAFF.

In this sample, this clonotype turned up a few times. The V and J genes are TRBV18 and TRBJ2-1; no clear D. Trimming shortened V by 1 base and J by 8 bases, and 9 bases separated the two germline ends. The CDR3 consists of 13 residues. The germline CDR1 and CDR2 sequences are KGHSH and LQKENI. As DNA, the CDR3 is TGTGCCAGCTCACCACGTAGGTGGGATGAGCAGTTCTTC. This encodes CASSPRRWDEQFF.

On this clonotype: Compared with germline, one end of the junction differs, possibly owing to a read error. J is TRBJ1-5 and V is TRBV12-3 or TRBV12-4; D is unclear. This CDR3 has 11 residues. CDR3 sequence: CASSLNQLQHF. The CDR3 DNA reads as TGTGCCAGCAGTCTGAATCAGCTCCAGCATTTT.

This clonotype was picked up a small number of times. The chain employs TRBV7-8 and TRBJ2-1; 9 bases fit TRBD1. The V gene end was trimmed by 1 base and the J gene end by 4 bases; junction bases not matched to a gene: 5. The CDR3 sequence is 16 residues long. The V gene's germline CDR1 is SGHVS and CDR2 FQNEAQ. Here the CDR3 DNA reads TGTGCCAGCAGCTTAGACGGGACAGGGTATTACAATGAGCAGTTCTTC. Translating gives CASSLDGTGYYNEQFF.

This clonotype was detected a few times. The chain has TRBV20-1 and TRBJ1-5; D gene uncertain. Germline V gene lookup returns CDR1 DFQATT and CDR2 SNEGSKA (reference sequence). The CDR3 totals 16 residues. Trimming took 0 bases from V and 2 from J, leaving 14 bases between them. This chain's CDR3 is CSARDGLRVGNQPQHF. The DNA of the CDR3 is TGCAGTGCTAGAGATGGGCTAAGGGTCGGCAATCAGCCCCAGCATTTT.

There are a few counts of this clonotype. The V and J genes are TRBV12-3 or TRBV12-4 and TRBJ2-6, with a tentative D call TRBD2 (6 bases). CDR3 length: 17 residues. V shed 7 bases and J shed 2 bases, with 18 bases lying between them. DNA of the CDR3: TGTGCCAGCACCCCTATTTCTCCGGGAGCTGGGGCCAACGTCCTGACTTTC. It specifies CASTPISPGAGANVLTF.

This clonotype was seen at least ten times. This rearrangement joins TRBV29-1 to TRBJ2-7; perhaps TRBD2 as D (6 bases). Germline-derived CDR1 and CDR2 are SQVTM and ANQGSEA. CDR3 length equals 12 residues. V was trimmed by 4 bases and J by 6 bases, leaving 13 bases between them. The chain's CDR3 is CSVVWQGGEQYV. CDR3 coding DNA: TGCAGCGTTGTATGGCAGGGAGGCGAGCAGTACGTC.